Listed below are T cell receptor beta chains from one sample, sequenced in a study of identical twins. TCRdb re-called the 5' RACE reads through MiXCR, storing one row per CDR3 protein. The sample has hundreds of thousands of distinct CDR3 sequences, around 7.5% seen once. The same data also went into a second study, on yellow fever vaccine responses in identical twins.

The sequenced sample was PBMCs. These receptors came from a young woman in good health. The CDR3 runs from the conserved cysteine through the conserved F or W. D genes are given only for firm matches. Clone size is shown for a subset of rows, as once, few, many or a class of expanded clone.

>TRBV6-6|.|TRBJ2-7|.|12
TGTGCCCGACCCCCCGCTGGCTACGAGCAGTACTTC
CARPPAGYEQYF
>TRBV12-3/TRBV12-4|few|TRBJ2-7|.|13
TGTGCCAGCAGTTTATCCCCCAACTACGAGCAGTACTTC
CASSLSPNYEQYF
>TRBV2|few|TRBJ2-1|.|14
TGTGCCAGCAGTGAAAGGGGTAGCCACAATGAGCAGTTCTTC
CASSERGSHNEQFF
>TRBV4-1|many|TRBJ2-1|.|13
TGCGCCAGCAGCCAAGGGCGAAACAATGAGCAGTTCTTC
CASSQGRNNEQFF
>TRBV5-1|many|TRBJ2-5|.|11
TGCGCCAGCACCTATCAAGAGACCCAGTACTTC
CASTYQETQYF
>TRBV5-1|few|TRBJ2-2|.|16
TGCGCCAGCAGCCTTGGATTTTCCCCGGGGAGGAGTGAGCTGTTTTTT
CASSLGFSPGRSELFF
>TRBV10-3|few|TRBJ2-5|.|13
TGTGCCATCAGGCCGGGGGGCGAAGAGACCCAGTACTTC
CAIRPGGEETQYF
>TRBV24-1|.|TRBJ2-3|.|14
TGTGCCACCAGTGATGCGAGGGGCCTAGATACGCAGTATTTT
CATSDARGLDTQYF
>TRBV5-1|many|TRBJ2-5|.|13
TGTGCCAGCAGTTTCACGGGGGAAGAGACCCAGTACTTC
CASSFTGEETQYF
>TRBV14|many|TRBJ2-1|.|14
TGTGCCAGCAGCCAATCGAGCTCCTACAATGAGCAGTTCTTC
CASSQSSSYNEQFF
>TRBV20-1|few|TRBJ2-6|.|15
TGCAGTGCATACAGGTTGAACTCTGGGGCCAACGTCCTGACTTTC
CSAYRLNSGANVLTF
>TRBV5-1|few|TRBJ2-1|TRBD2|17
TGCGCCAGCAGCCTCGGACTAGCGGGGGACCGTTACAATGAGCAGTTCTTC
CASSLGLAGDRYNEQFF
>TRBV7-3|few|TRBJ1-2|.|13
TGTGCCAGCAGCTTAAAAGCAGGGAACGGCTACACCTTC
CASSLKAGNGYTF
>TRBV15|.|TRBJ2-3|TRBD1|19
TGTGCCACCAGCAGAAAGCCGGGACAGGGTAGCCGAGTCACAGATACGCAGTATTTT
CATSRKPGQGSRVTDTQYF
>TRBV3-1|many|TRBJ2-1|TRBD2|18
TGTGCCAGCAGCCAAGACCCAATTCTAGCGGGAGGTGACAATGAGCAGTTCTTC
CASSQDPILAGGDNEQFF
>TRBV18|many|TRBJ2-5|.|15
TGTGCCAGCTCACCAAACGAGGGGTACCAAGAGACCCAGTACTTC
CASSPNEGYQETQYF
>TRBV12-3/TRBV12-4|few|TRBJ1-1|.|14
TGTGCCAGCAGTGCTCTCGGGGGTTCCACTGAAGCTTTCTTT
CASSALGGSTEAFF
>TRBV9|many|TRBJ2-1|.|16
TGTGCCAGCAGCGTAGTTGGGGGAAGCTCCTACAATGAGCAGTTCTTC
CASSVVGGSSYNEQFF
>TRBV6-1|.|TRBJ1-5|.|14
TGTGCCAGCAGTCCGGACGGGGAAATTCAGCCCCAGCATTTT
CASSPDGEIQPQHF
>TRBV5-1|many|TRBJ1-4|TRBD1|15
TGCGCCAGCAGCAGACAGGGGTCAACTAATGAAAAACTGTTTTTT
CASSRQGSTNEKLFF
>TRBV12-3/TRBV12-4|few|TRBJ1-5|.|12
TGTGCCAGCAACCTACCTTATCAGCCCCAGCATTTT
CASNLPYQPQHF
>TRBV12-3/TRBV12-4|many|TRBJ2-1|TRBD2|14
TGTGCCAGCAGTCCCGGGACTAGCGCCAATGAGCAGTTCTTC
CASSPGTSANEQFF
>TRBV10-2|.|TRBJ2-3|TRBD2|15
TGCGCCGGGGGGGGGACGTCGATAGGCACAGATACGCAGTATTTT
CAGGGTSIGTDTQYF
>TRBV4-1|many|TRBJ2-1|.|16
TGCGCCAGCAGCCTTCGCCGGGACGTATTTGGGGATGAGCAGTTCTTC
CASSLRRDVFGDEQFF
>TRBV10-3|.|TRBJ2-1|.|14
TGTGCCATCAGGGCGGGGATCCTCTACAATGAGCAGTTCTTC
CAIRAGILYNEQFF
>TRBV10-3|many|TRBJ2-2|.|15
TGTGCCATCAGTGCCAAGGGACCTAAGACCGGGGAGCTGTTTTTT
CAISAKGPKTGELFF
>TRBV4-2|many|TRBJ1-5|TRBD1|16
TGTGCCAGCAGCCAAGCACAGGGGGCAGGCAATCAGCCCCAGCATTTT
CASSQAQGAGNQPQHF
>TRBV28|.|TRBJ2-1|TRBD2|15
TGTGCCAGCAGTTTCTTTTCCGGGAGGTTAGGGGAGCAGTTCTTC
CASSFFSGRLGEQFF
>TRBV20-1|few|TRBJ1-4|.|13
TGCAGTGCTACCGGGACTATCTACGAAAAACTGTTTTTT
CSATGTIYEKLFF
>TRBV6-5|many|TRBJ2-5|TRBD2|16
TGTGCCAGCAGTTACTCCGGGGGGATGGGGTTTGAGACCCAGTACTTC
CASSYSGGMGFETQYF
>TRBV10-1|few|TRBJ2-1|TRBD2|17
TGCGCCAGCAGTGAGTCGGCTAGCGGGAGAAACTACAATGAGCAGTTCTTC
CASSESASGRNYNEQFF
>TRBV12-3/TRBV12-4|many|TRBJ2-1|TRBD2|17
TGTGCCAGCAGTTCCGGACTAGCGGGAGTGTATGGCAATGAGCAGTTCTTC
CASSSGLAGVYGNEQFF
>TRBV19|few|TRBJ1-4|.|13
TGTGCCAGTTCTTCGACGACTAATGAAAAACTGTTTTTT
CASSSTTNEKLFF
>TRBV29-1|few|TRBJ1-1|.|13
TGCAGCGTTGTGGATCCATGGAACACTGAAGCTTTCTTT
CSVVDPWNTEAFF
>TRBV6-5|few|TRBJ2-7|.|15
TGTGCCAGCAGTTACGTTGGGGGAGGTCTTCGGGAGCAGTACTTC
CASSYVGGGLREQYF
>TRBV28|.|TRBJ1-1|.|14
TGTGCCAGCAGTTCGGATAGACGGACGACTGAAGCTTTCTTT
CASSSDRRTTEAFF
>TRBV5-5|many|TRBJ1-1|TRBD1|15
TGTGCCAGCAGCATCGACAGGGCGTCGAACACTGAAGCTTTCTTT
CASSIDRASNTEAFF
>TRBV6-6|once|TRBJ2-2|TRBD1|13
TGTGCCAGCAACGACAGGGGGTCCGGGGAGCTGTTTTTT
CASNDRGSGELFF
>TRBV5-1|.|TRBJ2-7|TRBD1|15
TGCGCCAGCAGCCCCATCCTAGGACAGGGAGACGAGCAGTACTTC
CASSPILGQGDEQYF
>TRBV5-1|many|TRBJ2-1|.|16
TGCGCCAGCAGCTTGGGCCACCAGCGGCCCTACAATGAGCAGTTCTTC
CASSLGHQRPYNEQFF
>TRBV20-1|.|TRBJ2-1|.|11
TGCAGTACAGGCTCCTACAATGAGCAGTTCTTC
CSTGSYNEQFF
>TRBV14|.|TRBJ2-7|.|15
TGTGCCAGCAGCCAAGGACTAGTTGGTTCCTACGAGCAGTACTTC
CASSQGLVGSYEQYF
>TRBV5-1|many|TRBJ2-2|TRBD1|15
TGCGCCAGCAGCCTAGGGACAGTGGACACCGGGGAGCTGTTTTTT
CASSLGTVDTGELFF
>TRBV5-6|few|TRBJ2-3|TRBD2|13
TGTGCCAGCAGAGCGGGAGTTGGAGATACGCAGTATTTT
CASRAGVGDTQYF
>TRBV29-1|few|TRBJ2-7|TRBD2|15
TGCAGCGTTGAAGAGGATAGCGGGAGTCACTACGAGCAGTACTTC
CSVEEDSGSHYEQYF
>TRBV29-1|.|TRBJ2-3|.|16
TGCAGCGTTAAGGTCTCGTGGGGCAGGAGTACAGATACGCAGTATTTT
CSVKVSWGRSTDTQYF
>TRBV29-1|few|TRBJ2-2|.|15
TGCAGCGTTACCTTGGCGGAGGCGAACACCGGGGAGCTGTTTTTT
CSVTLAEANTGELFF
>TRBV12-3/TRBV12-4|.|TRBJ2-2|TRBD1|14
TGTGCCACCTCGGGACAGGAAAGCACCGGGGAGCTGTTTTTT
CATSGQESTGELFF
>TRBV20-1|many|TRBJ1-5|TRBD1|14
TGCAGTGCTAGAACAGGGGGAAGCGATCAGCCCCAGCATTTT
CSARTGGSDQPQHF
>TRBV20-1|few|TRBJ2-3|TRBD2|15
TGCAGTGCTCCCCGGCGTAGCGGGGGGGAAGATACGCAGTATTTT
CSAPRRSGGEDTQYF
>TRBV10-2|many|TRBJ1-6|.|13
TGCGCCAGCATGGGTGGGAATAACTCACCCCTCCACTTT
CASMGGNNSPLHF
>TRBV4-1|.|TRBJ2-2|TRBD2|15
TGCGCCAGCAGCACAGGACGGGGGGGCCCCCGGGAGCTGTTTTTT
CASSTGRGGPRELFF
>TRBV9|few|TRBJ2-3|TRBD2|18
TGTGCCAGCAGCGGACTAGCGGGAGGGCCGGATTTCACAGATACGCAGTATTTT
CASSGLAGGPDFTDTQYF
>TRBV28|.|TRBJ2-7|TRBD2|13
TGTGCCAGCGCGGCGGGAGACTCCTACGAGCAGTACTTC
CASAAGDSYEQYF
>TRBV20-1|many|TRBJ1-4|.|11
TGCAGTGCCCGGGGGAATGAAAAACTGTTTTTT
CSARGNEKLFF
>TRBV9|many|TRBJ2-3|TRBD2|16
TGTGCCAGCAGCGCGACATCCGGGACTAGCCCAGATACGCAGTATTTT
CASSATSGTSPDTQYF
>TRBV29-1|many|TRBJ2-1|TRBD1|14
TGCAGCGCCAATACCGGGACAGGGGGCAATGAGCAGTTCTTC
CSANTGTGGNEQFF
>TRBV20-1|few|TRBJ2-5|TRBD2|15
TGCAGTGCACCCCCCAGGGAGGGGTTCCAAGAGACCCAGTACTTC
CSAPPREGFQETQYF
>TRBV2|few|TRBJ2-4|.|14
TGTGCCAGCAGTGAATCTGGGGGAAAAAACATTCAGTACTTC
CASSESGGKNIQYF
>TRBV15|few|TRBJ1-5|TRBD1|13
TGTGCCACCAGGGACAGGAACAATCAGCCCCAGCATTTT
CATRDRNNQPQHF